This T cell receptor (beta chain) emerged from a study of Graves' ophthalmopathy and Graves' hyperthyroidism. Study outcomes and limitations: Ophthalmopathy cases were distinguished from stable hyperthyroidism by a 13-signature model, reaching 85% to 90% sensitivity and 81.08% specificity. In blood, most expanded thyroid clonotypes above 0.001 frequency were also detected.

Looked up from germline, CDR1 is LNHDA and CDR2 is SQIVND (reference sequence). V shed 3 bases and J shed 5 bases, with 5 bases lying between them. This CDR3 is built from 12 residues. This clonotype has a handful of counts. The target antigen is unknown. RNA transcripts were the template, and TCR beta CDR3 regions were amplified from them. First-round RT-PCR employed HTBI primers, with a second-round multiplex PCR after it. Each CDR3 protein gets one entry after TCRdb re-called the multiplex PCR reads with MiXCR. Of about 240,000 distinct CDR3 sequences in the sample, about 46% were seen once. This chain links TRBV19 with TRBJ1-5; D not resolved. The receptor was derived from an adult man with Graves' ophthalmopathy. Material: peripheral blood. The CDR3, as DNA: TGTGCCAGTAGTATGGGGTATCAGCCCCAGCATTTT. This encodes CASSMGYQPQHF.